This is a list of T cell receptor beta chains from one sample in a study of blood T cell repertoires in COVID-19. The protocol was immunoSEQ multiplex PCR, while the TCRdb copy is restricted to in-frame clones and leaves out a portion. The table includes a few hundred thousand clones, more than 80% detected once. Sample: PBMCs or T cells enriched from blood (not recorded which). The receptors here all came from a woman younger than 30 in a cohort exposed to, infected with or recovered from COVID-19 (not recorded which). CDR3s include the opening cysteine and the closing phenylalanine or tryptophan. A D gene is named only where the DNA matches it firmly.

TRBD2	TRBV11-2	CASSFRLAGDTDTQYF
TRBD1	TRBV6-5	CASSSRTGGSDF
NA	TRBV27	CASRAGITGVQETQYF
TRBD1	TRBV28	CASLNGDSSYNSPLHF
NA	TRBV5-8	CASSLVSRDYRYGYTF
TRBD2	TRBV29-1	CSVRAGSSTGELFF
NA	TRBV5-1	CASSLEGTRNTGELFF
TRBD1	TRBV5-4	CASSLAGTGGYGYTF
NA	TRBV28	CANLPRTSLYEQYF
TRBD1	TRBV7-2	CASSFVQGSNQPQHF
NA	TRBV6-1	CASSEFLNEKLFF
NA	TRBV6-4	CASSGSFGSPLHF
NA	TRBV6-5	CASSYSSGGYGYTF
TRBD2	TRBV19	CASSGWGGHEQYF
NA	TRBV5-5	CASIPTESTDTQYF
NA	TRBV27	CASSPGQGPTEQYF
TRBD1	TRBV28	CASSPGQEPYEQYF
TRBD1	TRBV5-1	CASSLDRGESGGYTF
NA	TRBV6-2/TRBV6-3	CASSYSGAGIWDEQYF
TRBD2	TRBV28	CASSLSRLAPGEQYF
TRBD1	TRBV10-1	CASRRDSNSPLHF
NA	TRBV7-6	CASSLGGSEADTQYF
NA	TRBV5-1	CASSSGQLNTEAFF
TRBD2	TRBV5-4	CASSAGWRGGRDNEQFF
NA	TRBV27	CASSSEGTGSYNSPLHF
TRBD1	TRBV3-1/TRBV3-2	CASSERDRGSPLHF
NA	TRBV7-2	CASSLGRGMSYGYTF
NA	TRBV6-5	CASSYSGSREKLFF
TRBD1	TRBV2	CASSSDRVGEKLFF
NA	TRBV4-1	CASRVWLMNTEAFF
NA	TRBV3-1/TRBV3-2	CASSLSGTWGYTF